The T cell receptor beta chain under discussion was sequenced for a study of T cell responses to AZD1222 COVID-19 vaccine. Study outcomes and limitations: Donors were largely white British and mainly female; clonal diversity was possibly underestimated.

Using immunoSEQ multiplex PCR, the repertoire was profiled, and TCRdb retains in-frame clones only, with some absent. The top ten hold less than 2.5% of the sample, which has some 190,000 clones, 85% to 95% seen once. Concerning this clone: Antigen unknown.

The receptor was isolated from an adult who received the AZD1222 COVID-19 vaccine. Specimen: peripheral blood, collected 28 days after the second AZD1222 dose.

Here the CDR3 reads CATRGSRPQETQYF. CDR3 bases: TGTGCCACCCGTGGCAGTCGCCCCCAAGAGACCCAGTACTTC. The J gene is TRBJ2-5, the V gene TRBV6-5; D not resolved. Between the trimmed V and J ends, which lost 10 bases and 1 base, there was a span of 16 bases. Per the germline V gene, CDR1 is MNHEY and CDR2 is SVGAGI. CDR3 length equals 14 residues.